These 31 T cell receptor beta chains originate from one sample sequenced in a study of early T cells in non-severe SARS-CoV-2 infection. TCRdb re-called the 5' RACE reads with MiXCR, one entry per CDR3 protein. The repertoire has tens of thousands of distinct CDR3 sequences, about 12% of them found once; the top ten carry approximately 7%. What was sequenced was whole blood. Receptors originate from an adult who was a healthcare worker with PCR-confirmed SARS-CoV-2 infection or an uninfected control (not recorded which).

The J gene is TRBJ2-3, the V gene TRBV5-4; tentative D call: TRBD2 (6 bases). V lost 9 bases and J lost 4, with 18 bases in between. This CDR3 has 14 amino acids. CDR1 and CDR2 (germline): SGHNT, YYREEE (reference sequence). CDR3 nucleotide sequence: TGTGCCACTCGGAAGGGCGGGAACCCAGATACGCAGTATTTT. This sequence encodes CATRKGGNPDTQYF.

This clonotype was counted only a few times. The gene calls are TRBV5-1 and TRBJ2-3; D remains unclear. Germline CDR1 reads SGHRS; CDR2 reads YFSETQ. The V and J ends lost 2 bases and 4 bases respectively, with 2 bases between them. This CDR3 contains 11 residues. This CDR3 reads CASSFADTQYF. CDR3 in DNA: TGCGCCAGCAGCTTTGCAGATACGCAGTATTTT.

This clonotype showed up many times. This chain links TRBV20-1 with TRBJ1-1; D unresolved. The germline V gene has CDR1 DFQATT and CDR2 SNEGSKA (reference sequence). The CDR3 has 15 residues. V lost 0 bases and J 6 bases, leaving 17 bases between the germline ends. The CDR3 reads CSARDEGFHGPEAFF. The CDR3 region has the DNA TGCAGTGCTAGAGATGAAGGTTTTCATGGGCCTGAAGCTTTCTTT.

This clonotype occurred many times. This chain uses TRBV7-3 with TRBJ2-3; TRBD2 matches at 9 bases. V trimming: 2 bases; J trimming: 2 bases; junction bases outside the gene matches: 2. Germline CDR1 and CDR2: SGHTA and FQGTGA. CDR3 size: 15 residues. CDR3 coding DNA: TGTGCCAGCAGCTTAGCGGGAGGGCCCACAGATACGCAGTATTTT. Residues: CASSLAGGPTDTQYF.

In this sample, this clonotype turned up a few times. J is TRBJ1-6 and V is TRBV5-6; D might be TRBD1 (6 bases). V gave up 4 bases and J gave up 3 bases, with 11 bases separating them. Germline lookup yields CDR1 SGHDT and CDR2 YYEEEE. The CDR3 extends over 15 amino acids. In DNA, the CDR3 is TGTGCCAGCAGCGGAGACAGGCTCTATAATTCACCCCTCCACTTT. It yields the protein CASSGDRLYNSPLHF.

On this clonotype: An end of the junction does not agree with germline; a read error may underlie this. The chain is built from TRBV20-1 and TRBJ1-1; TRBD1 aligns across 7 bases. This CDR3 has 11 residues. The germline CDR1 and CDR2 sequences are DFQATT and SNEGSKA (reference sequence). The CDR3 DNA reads TGCAGTGCGTCGGGGACAGAGCAAGCCTTCTTT. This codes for CSASGTEQAFF.

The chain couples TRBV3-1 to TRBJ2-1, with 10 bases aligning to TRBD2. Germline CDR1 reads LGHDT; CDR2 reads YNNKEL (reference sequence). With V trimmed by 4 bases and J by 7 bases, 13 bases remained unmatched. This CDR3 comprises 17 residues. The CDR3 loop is CASSPGGPSGSKNEQFF. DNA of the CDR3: TGTGCCAGCAGCCCAGGCGGACCTAGCGGGAGTAAAAATGAGCAGTTCTTC.

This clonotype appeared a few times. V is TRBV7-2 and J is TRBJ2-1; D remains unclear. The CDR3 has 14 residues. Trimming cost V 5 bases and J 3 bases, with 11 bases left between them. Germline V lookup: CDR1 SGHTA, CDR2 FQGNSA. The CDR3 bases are TGTGCCAGCAGCCTATGGACCGACTACAATGAGCAGTTCTTC. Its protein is CASSLWTDYNEQFF.

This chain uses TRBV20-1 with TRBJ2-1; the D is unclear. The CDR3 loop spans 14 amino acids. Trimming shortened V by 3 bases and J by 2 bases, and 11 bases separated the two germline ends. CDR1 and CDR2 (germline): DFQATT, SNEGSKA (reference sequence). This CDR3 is CSASADQTYNEQFF. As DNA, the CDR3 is TGCAGTGCTAGTGCGGACCAAACCTACAATGAGCAGTTCTTC.

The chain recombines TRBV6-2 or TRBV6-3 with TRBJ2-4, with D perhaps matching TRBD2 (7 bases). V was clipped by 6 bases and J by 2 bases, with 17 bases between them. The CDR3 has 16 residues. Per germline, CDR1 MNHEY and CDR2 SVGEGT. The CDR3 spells CASRRAGHLSKNIQYF. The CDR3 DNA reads TGTGCCAGCAGGAGAGCGGGACATTTATCCAAAAACATTCAGTACTTC.

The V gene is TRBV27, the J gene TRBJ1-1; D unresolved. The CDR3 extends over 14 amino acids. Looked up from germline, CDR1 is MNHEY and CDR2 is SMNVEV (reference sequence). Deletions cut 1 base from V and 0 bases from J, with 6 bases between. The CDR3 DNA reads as TGTGCCAGCAGTTTATACAGTTTGAACACTGAAGCTTTCTTT. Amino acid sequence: CASSLYSLNTEAFF.

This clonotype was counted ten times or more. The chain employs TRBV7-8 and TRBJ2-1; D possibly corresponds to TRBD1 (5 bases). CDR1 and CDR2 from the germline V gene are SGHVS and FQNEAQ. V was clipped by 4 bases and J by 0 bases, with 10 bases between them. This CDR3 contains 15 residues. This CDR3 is CASSWGRNSYNEQFF. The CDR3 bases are TGTGCCAGCAGCTGGGGCAGGAACTCCTACAATGAGCAGTTCTTC.

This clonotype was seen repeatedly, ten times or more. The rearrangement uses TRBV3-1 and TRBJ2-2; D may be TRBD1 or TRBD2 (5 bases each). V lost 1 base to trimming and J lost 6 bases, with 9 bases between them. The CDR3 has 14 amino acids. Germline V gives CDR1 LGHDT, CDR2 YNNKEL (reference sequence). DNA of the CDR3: TGTGCCAGCAGCCAAGGTGGGGGATCCGGGGAGCTGTTTTTT. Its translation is CASSQGGGSGELFF.

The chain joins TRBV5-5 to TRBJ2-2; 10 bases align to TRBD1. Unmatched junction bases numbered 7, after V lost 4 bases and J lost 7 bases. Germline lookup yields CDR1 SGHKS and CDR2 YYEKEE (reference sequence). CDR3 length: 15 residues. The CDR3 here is CASSPTDRGIGELFF. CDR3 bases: TGTGCCAGCAGCCCGACGGACAGGGGGATCGGGGAGCTGTTTTTT. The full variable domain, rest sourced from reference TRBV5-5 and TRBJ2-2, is DAGVTQSPTHLIKTRGQQVTLRCSPISGHKSVSWYQQVLGQGPQFIFQYYEKEERGRGNFPDRFSARQFPNYSSELNVNALLLGDSALYLCASSPTDRGIGELFFGEGSRLTVL.

The DNA of the CDR3 is TGTGCCAGCAGCCTTCAGGGGACGAACACCGGGGAGCTGTTTTTT. This translates into CASSLQGTNTGELFF. The chain recombines TRBV11-1 with TRBJ2-2; a weak D match, TRBD1 (6 bases). V gave up 5 bases and J gave up 0 bases, with 10 bases separating them. Germline assignment: CDR1 SGHAT and CDR2 FQDESV (reference sequence). This CDR3 region has 15 residues. The variable domain in full, completed from reference TRBV11-1 and TRBJ2-2, reads EAEVAQSPRYKITEKSQAVAFWCDPISGHATLYWYRQILGQGPELLVQFQDESVVDDSQLPKDRFSAERLKGVDSTLKIQPAELGDSAMYLCASSLQGTNTGELFFGEGSRLTVL.

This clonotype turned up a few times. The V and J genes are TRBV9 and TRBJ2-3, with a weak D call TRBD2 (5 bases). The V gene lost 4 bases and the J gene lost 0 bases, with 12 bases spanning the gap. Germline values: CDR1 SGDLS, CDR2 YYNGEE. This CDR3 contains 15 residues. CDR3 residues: CASSQPGGSTDTQYF. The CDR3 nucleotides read TGTGCCAGCAGCCAGCCGGGCGGGAGCACAGATACGCAGTATTTT.

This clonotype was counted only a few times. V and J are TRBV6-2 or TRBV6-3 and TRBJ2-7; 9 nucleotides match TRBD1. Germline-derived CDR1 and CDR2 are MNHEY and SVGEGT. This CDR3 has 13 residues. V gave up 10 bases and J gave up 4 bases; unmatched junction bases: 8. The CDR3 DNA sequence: TGTGCCAACTGTAACAGGGGGCGTTACGAGCAGTACTTC. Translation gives CANCNRGRYEQYF.

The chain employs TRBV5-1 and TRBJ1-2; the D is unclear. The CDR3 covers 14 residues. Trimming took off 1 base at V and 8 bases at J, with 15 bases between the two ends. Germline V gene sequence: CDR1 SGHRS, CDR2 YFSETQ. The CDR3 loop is CASSLRGQAVGYTF. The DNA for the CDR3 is TGCGCCAGCAGCTTGCGCGGCCAGGCGGTAGGCTACACCTTC.

This chain's CDR3 is CASSLPGTYEQYF. Here the CDR3 DNA reads TGCGCCAGCAGCTTGCCGGGCACCTACGAGCAGTACTTC. The V and J genes are TRBV5-1 and TRBJ2-7; D gene unclear. The germline V and J ends were trimmed by 1 base and 2 bases, with 7 bases remaining between them. The CDR3 runs 13 residues. Germline V lookup: CDR1 SGHRS, CDR2 YFSETQ.

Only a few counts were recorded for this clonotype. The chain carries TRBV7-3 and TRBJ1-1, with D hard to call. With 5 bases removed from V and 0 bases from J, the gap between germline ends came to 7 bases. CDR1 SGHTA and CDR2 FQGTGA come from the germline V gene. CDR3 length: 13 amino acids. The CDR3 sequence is CASSTAMNTEAFF. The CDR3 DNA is TGTGCCAGCAGCACTGCTATGAACACTGAAGCTTTCTTT.

The CDR3: CSVDGVPGSYNEQFF. CDR3 coding DNA: TGCAGCGTTGATGGTGTACCAGGCTCCTACAATGAGCAGTTCTTC. This sequence joins TRBV29-1 and TRBJ2-1, with D unresolved. The germline V gene encodes CDR1 SQVTM and CDR2 ANQGSEA. V lost 3 bases and J 0 bases, leaving 12 bases between the germline ends. This CDR3 region has 15 residues.

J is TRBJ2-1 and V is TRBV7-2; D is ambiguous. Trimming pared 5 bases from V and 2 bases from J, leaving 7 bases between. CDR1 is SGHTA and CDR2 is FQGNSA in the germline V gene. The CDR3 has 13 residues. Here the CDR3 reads CASSLQPYNEQFF. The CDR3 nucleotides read TGTGCCAGCAGCCTCCAGCCCTACAATGAGCAGTTCTTC.

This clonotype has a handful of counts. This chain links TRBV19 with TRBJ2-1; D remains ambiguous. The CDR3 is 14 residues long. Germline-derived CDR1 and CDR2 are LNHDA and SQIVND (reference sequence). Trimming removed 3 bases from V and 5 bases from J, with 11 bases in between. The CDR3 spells CASSMAGDHNEQFF. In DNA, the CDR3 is TGTGCCAGTAGTATGGCAGGCGACCACAATGAGCAGTTCTTC.

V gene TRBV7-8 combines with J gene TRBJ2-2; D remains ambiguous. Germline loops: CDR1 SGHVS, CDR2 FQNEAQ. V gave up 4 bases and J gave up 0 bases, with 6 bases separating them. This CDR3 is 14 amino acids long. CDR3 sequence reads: CASSSATNTGELFF. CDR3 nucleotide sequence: TGTGCCAGCAGCTCCGCCACGAACACCGGGGAGCTGTTTTTT. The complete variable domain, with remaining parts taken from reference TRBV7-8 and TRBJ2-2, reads GAGVSQSPRYKVAKRGQDVALRCDPISGHVSLFWYQQALGQGPEFLTYFQNEAQLDKSGLPSDRFFAERPEGSVSTLKIQRTQQEDSAVYLCASSSATNTGELFFGEGSRLTVL.

Here the CDR3 reads CASTTPGLHNQPQHF. As DNA, the CDR3 is TGTGCCAGCACTACGCCGGGACTGCACAATCAGCCCCAGCATTTT. The chain is built from TRBV19 and TRBJ1-5, with a possible D match to TRBD1 (5 bases). CDR3 length: 15 amino acids. Germline V lookup: CDR1 LNHDA, CDR2 SQIVND (reference sequence). With 9 bases removed from V and 3 bases from J, the gap between germline ends came to 18 bases.

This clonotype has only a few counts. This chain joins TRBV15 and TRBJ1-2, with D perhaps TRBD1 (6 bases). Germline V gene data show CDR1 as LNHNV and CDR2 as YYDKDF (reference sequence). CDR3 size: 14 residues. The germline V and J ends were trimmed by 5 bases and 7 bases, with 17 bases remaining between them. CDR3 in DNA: TGTGCCACCAGCTCCCAGAGGGGGGGCTCTGGCTACACCTTC. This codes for CATSSQRGGSGYTF.

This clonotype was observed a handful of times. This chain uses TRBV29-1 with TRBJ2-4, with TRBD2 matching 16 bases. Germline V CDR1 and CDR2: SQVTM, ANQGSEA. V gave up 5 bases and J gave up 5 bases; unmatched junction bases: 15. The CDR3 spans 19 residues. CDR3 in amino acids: CSVLLDPGLAGGPENIQYF. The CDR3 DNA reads TGCAGCGTTCTCCTGGATCCGGGACTAGCGGGAGGGCCGGAAAACATTCAGTACTTC.

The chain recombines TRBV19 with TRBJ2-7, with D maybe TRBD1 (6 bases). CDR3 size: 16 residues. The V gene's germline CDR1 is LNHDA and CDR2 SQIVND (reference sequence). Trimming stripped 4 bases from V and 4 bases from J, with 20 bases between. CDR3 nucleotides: TGTGCCAGTAGTACCCACTCATCGGGACAACCGTACGAGCAGTACTTC. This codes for CASSTHSSGQPYEQYF.

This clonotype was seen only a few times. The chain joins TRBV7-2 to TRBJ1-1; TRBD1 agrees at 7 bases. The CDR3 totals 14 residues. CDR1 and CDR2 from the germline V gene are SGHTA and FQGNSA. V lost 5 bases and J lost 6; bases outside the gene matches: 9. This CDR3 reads CASSILTGRAEAFF. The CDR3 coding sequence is TGTGCCAGCAGCATTCTGACAGGGAGAGCTGAAGCTTTCTTT.

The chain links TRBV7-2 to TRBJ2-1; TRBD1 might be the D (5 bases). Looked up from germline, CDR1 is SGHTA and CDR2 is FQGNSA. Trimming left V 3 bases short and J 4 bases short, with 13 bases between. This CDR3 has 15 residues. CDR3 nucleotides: TGTGCCAGCAGCTTTAAGGGCGGACAATACAATGAGCAGTTCTTC. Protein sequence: CASSFKGGQYNEQFF.

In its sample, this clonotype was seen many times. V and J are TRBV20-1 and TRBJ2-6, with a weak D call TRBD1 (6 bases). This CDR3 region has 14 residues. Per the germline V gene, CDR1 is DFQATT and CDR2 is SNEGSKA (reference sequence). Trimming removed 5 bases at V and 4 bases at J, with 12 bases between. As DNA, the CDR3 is TGCAGTGCTCACACAGGGAAAGGGGCCAACGTCCTGACTTTC. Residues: CSAHTGKGANVLTF.